This note documents a single TCR beta chain sequence. Its antigen is not known. The data were taken from a study of cytomegalovirus exposure and HLA in healthy donors. Overall study findings and caveats: Prediction of most subjects' HLA-A and HLA-B alleles by TCR beta sequences was reportedly accurate. In a later analysis, compared with equally common non-associated chains, HLA-associated beta chains were more expanded.

This CDR3 is 11 amino acids long. From germline, CDR1 is PRHDT and CDR2 FYEKMQ (reference sequence). V shed 1 base and J shed 7 bases, with 5 bases lying between them. The PCR made use of 60 Vbeta and 13 Jbeta primers. Produced via immunoSEQ multiplex PCR; TCRdb's table is partial and in-frame only. The table lists approximately 170,000 clones, roughly 80% of them singletons. This TCR came from a male donor in good health and CMV-seronegative. The V and J genes are TRBV13 and TRBJ2-7; D uncertain. Sequencing was done on a sample of PBMCs. The CDR3, as DNA: TGTGCCAGCAGCTTAGTACGGGAGCAGTACTTC. Its translation: CASSLVREQYF.